Each of the 27 T cell receptor beta chains below was sequenced from the same sample in a study of naive and memory T cell subsets (TCRdb year 2017). For these TCRs, the target antigens are not known. Study-wide conclusions, independent of this receptor: A few larger clonotypes were present in naive repertoires, especially CD8 naive repertoires, and these clonotypes were possibly memory cells re-expressing CD45RA.

The library came from UMI-ligation and nested PCR. For sequencing, an Illumina MiSeq was employed. The beta constant-region primer consisted of an equimolar mixture of two oligonucleotides that together covered TRBC1 and TRBC2. Four rounds of PCR, combining the SP2 primer with nested alpha and beta constant-region primers, were used to amplify the ligated cDNA. TCRdb handled the public reads itself, with Q25 trimming in fastp and clone calling in MiXCR, and kept productive beta chains. Identical CDR3 protein sequences are pooled into one entry, listed with their most common genes and DNA. The sample profile shows approximately 140,000 distinct CDR3 sequences; 22% of them were found once. Roughly 0.1% of the sample comes from the top ten. The sequencing input was naive CD4+ T cells from blood. Reading the label with the study, this specimen's cell subset or site is: naive T cells, CD45RA high CD27+. The origin of the receptors is a human donor in good health.

The chain recombines TRBV6-1 with TRBJ2-5; 12 bases are a match to TRBD2. The CDR3 contains 16 residues. The germline V gene encodes CDR1 MNHNS and CDR2 SASEGT. The J segment lost 5 bases and the V segment lost 6 bases, leaving 10 bases of the junction unmatched. CDR3 coding DNA: TGTGCCAGCAGAGTCCCGGGACTAGCGGGCCGGGAGACCCAGTACTTC. It translates to CASRVPGLAGRETQYF.

This clonotype has only a few counts. The chain links TRBV12-3 or TRBV12-4 to TRBJ2-1; TRBD1 might be the D (5 bases). Trimming pared 8 bases from V and 5 bases from J, leaving 7 bases between. CDR3 length equals 11 residues. This CDR3 is CASHRNNEQFF. CDR3 coding DNA: TGTGCCAGCCACAGGAACAATGAGCAGTTCTTC.

This chain uses TRBV20-1 with TRBJ2-7; D call uncertain. Germline CDR1 and CDR2: DFQATT and SNEGSKA (reference sequence). The CDR3 is 10 residues long. The V gene lost 6 bases and the J gene lost 7 bases, with 10 bases spanning the gap. The CDR3 region has the DNA TGCAGTGCCACCCTGAGGGAGCAGTACTTC. As protein: CSATLREQYF.

This clonotype was seen a few times. The chain links TRBV20-1 to TRBJ2-7; 8 bases fit TRBD2. CDR1 and CDR2 (germline): DFQATT, SNEGSKA (reference sequence). The CDR3 covers 13 residues. Germline trimming cut 6 bases from V and 6 bases from J; bases unmatched to any gene: 10. CDR3 DNA: TGCAGTGCCTCGGGGGGGAGAAGACGCGAGCAGTACTTC. Amino acid sequence: CSASGGRRREQYF.

The V and J genes are TRBV12-3 or TRBV12-4 and TRBJ2-7; D may be TRBD2 (6 bases). V lost 0 bases to trimming and J lost 5 bases, with 17 bases between them. The CDR3 runs 16 residues. The CDR3 reads CASSLAGGTASHEQYF. The CDR3 coding sequence is TGTGCCAGCAGTTTAGCGGGAGGCACCGCTTCCCACGAGCAGTACTTC.

This clonotype was recorded a few times. The chain joins TRBV5-1 to TRBJ2-3; 7 bases line up with TRBD2. Germline lookup yields CDR1 SGHRS and CDR2 YFSETQ. This CDR3 comprises 16 residues. V lost 3 bases, J lost 5 bases, and 12 bases stayed unmatched. This chain's CDR3 is CASSSSTSRMVDTQYF. For the CDR3, the DNA is TGCGCCAGCAGCTCCTCGACTAGCAGGATGGTAGATACGCAGTATTTT.

The gene calls are TRBV6-5 and TRBJ1-5; 7 bases match TRBD1. Germline-derived CDR1 and CDR2 are MNHEY and SVGAGI. V lost 6 bases to trimming and J lost 5 bases; unmatched junction nucleotides: 10. The CDR3 extends over 15 amino acids. For the CDR3, the DNA is TGTGCCAGCAGGATGACAGGGTTATACGATCAGCCCCAGCATTTT. Protein product: CASRMTGLYDQPQHF.

The rearrangement links TRBV6-6 to TRBJ2-7, with D possibly TRBD1 on 6 matching bases. This CDR3 region has 14 residues. The V gene's germline CDR1 is MNHNY and CDR2 SVGAGI (reference sequence). Trimming shortened V by 7 bases and J by 0 bases, and 13 bases separated the two germline ends. The CDR3 region is CASTPQGSSYEQYF. The CDR3, as DNA: TGTGCCAGCACCCCACAGGGCAGCTCCTACGAGCAGTACTTC.

This rearrangement joins TRBV27 to TRBJ2-3; TRBD2 matches at 11 bases. CDR3 length: 19 residues. The ends lost 6 bases at V and 2 bases at J; junction bases unmatched: 16. Germline V lookup: CDR1 MNHEY, CDR2 SMNVEV (reference sequence). The DNA for the CDR3 is TGTGCCAGCAGGGAGGGACAGGGAACTAGCGGGAGTTTCACAGATACGCAGTATTTT. Its protein product is CASREGQGTSGSFTDTQYF.

The rearrangement joins TRBV27 to TRBJ2-7; tentatively, D is TRBD2 (5 bases). Per germline, CDR1 MNHEY and CDR2 SMNVEV (reference sequence). The CDR3 length is 13 residues. V lost 5 bases, J lost 3 bases, and 11 bases lay in between. The CDR3 loop reads CASSRLTNYEQYF. CDR3 coding DNA: TGTGCCAGCAGTAGACTAACCAACTACGAGCAGTACTTC.

The chain couples TRBV6-5 to TRBJ2-3; TRBD2 matches 9 bases. This CDR3 has 15 amino acids. The junction had 13 bases not matched to a gene; V was cut back by 6 bases and J by 9 bases. Germline V gives CDR1 MNHEY, CDR2 SVGAGI. CDR3 loop: CASRRDPAGGNTQYF. The CDR3 nucleotides read TGTGCCAGCAGAAGGGACCCAGCGGGAGGTAACACGCAGTATTTT.

At least ten counts were recorded for this clonotype. The chain employs TRBV6-6 and TRBJ2-5; no definite D call. The germline gives CDR1 MNHNY, CDR2 SVGAGI (reference sequence). The CDR3 extends over 11 amino acids. V was shortened by 6 bases and J by 4 bases, with 6 bases between the two germline ends. The CDR3 DNA follows: TGTGCCAGCAGCCGCGCAGAGACCCAGTACTTC. Translated, it gives CASSRAETQYF.

This clonotype has more than one count but fewer than ten. This sequence joins TRBV4-1 and TRBJ1-5; D perhaps matches TRBD1 (6 bases). V was cut by 1 base and J by 2 bases, with 12 bases left in between. Germline values: CDR1 MGHRA, CDR2 YSYEKL. The CDR3 runs to 16 residues. The CDR3 spells CASSQVVQGGNQPQHF. In nucleotides, the CDR3 is TGCGCCAGCAGCCAAGTTGTACAGGGCGGCAATCAGCCCCAGCATTTT.

DNA of the CDR3: TGTGCCAGCAGCCAAGAATTTCTATCCTACGAGCAGTACTTC. It encodes CASSQEFLSYEQYF. J is TRBJ2-7 and V is TRBV4-2; no definite D call. The CDR3 has 14 amino acids. V was trimmed by 0 bases and J by 1 base, leaving 7 bases between them. Germline values: CDR1 LGHNA, CDR2 YNFKEQ.

This sequence joins TRBV7-2 and TRBJ2-7; the D is unclear. Germline CDR1 and CDR2: SGHTA and FQGNSA. The CDR3 is made up of 13 amino acids. The germline V and J ends were trimmed by 5 bases and 3 bases, with 11 bases remaining between them. This CDR3 reads CASSTRAVYEQYF. For the CDR3, the DNA is TGTGCCAGCAGCACAAGAGCAGTCTACGAGCAGTACTTC.

V and J are TRBV20-1 and TRBJ1-5; TRBD1 agrees at 7 bases. Germline CDR1 is DFQATT and CDR2 is SNEGSKA (reference sequence). CDR3 length: 14 amino acids. V dropped 6 bases and J dropped 6; count of bases not matched to a gene: 11. This CDR3 is CSAGRTGESQPQHF. The CDR3 bases are TGCAGTGCCGGTAGGACAGGAGAAAGTCAGCCCCAGCATTTT.

The chain joins TRBV14 to TRBJ2-7; TRBD2 is a possible D gene (6 bases). Germline V gives CDR1 SGHDN, CDR2 FVKESK. Trimming removed 0 bases from V and 7 bases from J, with 10 bases in between. The CDR3 is 13 residues long. In DNA, the CDR3 is TGTGCCAGCAGCCAAGATCGCCTAGCGGAGCAGTACTTC. Its translation: CASSQDRLAEQYF. Filled out from reference TRBV14 and TRBJ2-7, the complete variable domain reads EAGVTQFPSHSVIEKGQTVTLRCDPISGHDNLYWYRRVMGKEIKFLLHFVKESKQDESGMPNNRFLAERTGGTYSTLKVQPAELEDSGVYFCASSQDRLAEQYFGPGTRLTVT.

The genes are TRBV7-9 and TRBJ2-5, with TRBD1 matching over 10 bases. CDR3 size: 14 residues. The V and J ends lost 4 bases and 4 bases, in that order; junction bases with no gene match: 3. Germline V gives CDR1 SEHNR, CDR2 FQNEAQ (reference sequence). This CDR3 is CASSSGQGGETQYF. The CDR3 DNA reads as TGTGCCAGCAGCTCCGGACAGGGGGGAGAGACCCAGTACTTC.

The chain recombines TRBV9 with TRBJ1-5, with unresolved D. CDR1 is SGDLS and CDR2 is YYNGEE in the germline V gene. This CDR3 is 15 amino acids long. V was cut by 0 bases and J by 7 bases, with 14 bases left in between. CDR3 sequence (DNA): TGTGCCAGCAGCGTAGACGGGGAGGGAGCCCAGCCCCAGCATTTT. It yields the protein CASSVDGEGAQPQHF.

This chain links TRBV5-1 with TRBJ2-7; TRBD2 aligns across 10 bases. CDR3 size: 16 residues. The germline CDR1 and CDR2 sequences are SGHRS and YFSETQ. V was pared by 1 base and J by 7 bases, with 11 bases of the junction left unmatched. The CDR3 nucleotides are TGCGCCAGCAGCTTGATGGGAGCGGGAGGGCCTCATGAGCAGTACTTC. This gives the protein CASSLMGAGGPHEQYF.

V is TRBV3-1 and J is TRBJ2-1; 7 bases agree with TRBD2. Germline V gene lookup returns CDR1 LGHDT and CDR2 YNNKEL (reference sequence). J lost 5 bases, V lost 1 base, and 11 bases had no gene match. The CDR3 has 17 residues. The CDR3 loop is CASSQALAGPGHNEQFF. The CDR3 DNA sequence: TGTGCCAGCAGCCAAGCCTTAGCGGGTCCTGGGCACAATGAGCAGTTCTTC.

At least ten counts were recorded for this clonotype. This chain uses TRBV11-2 with TRBJ2-1; 7 nucleotides agree with TRBD2. This CDR3 has 15 amino acids. From germline, CDR1 is SGHAT and CDR2 FQNNGV. Trimming cost V 2 bases and J 7 bases; bases outside gene matches: 8. The CDR3 sequence: CASSLRGLGDNEQFF. The CDR3 nucleotides are TGTGCCAGCAGCTTAAGAGGACTAGGGGATAATGAGCAGTTCTTC.

In this sample, this clonotype turned up a few times. This sequence joins TRBV5-1 and TRBJ1-5; 9 bases fit TRBD1. The germline CDR1 and CDR2 sequences are SGHRS and YFSETQ. The CDR3 loop spans 14 amino acids. The ends lost 4 bases at V and 5 bases at J; junction bases unmatched: 4. This CDR3 reads CASSVGTGYQPQHF. The CDR3 DNA sequence: TGCGCCAGCAGCGTCGGGACAGGGTATCAGCCCCAGCATTTT.

This clonotype was seen more than once but under ten times. This chain connects TRBV5-1 to TRBJ2-3, with 7 bases that match TRBD2. J lost 3 bases, V lost 4 bases, and 8 bases had no gene match. The germline CDR1 and CDR2 sequences are SGHRS and YFSETQ. This CDR3 contains 15 residues. In nucleotides, the CDR3 is TGCGCCAGCAGCGCTCGGCGGGGGATTACAGATACGCAGTATTTT. Its translation: CASSARRGITDTQYF. The variable domain in full, with the rest retrieved from reference TRBV5-1 and TRBJ2-3, is KAGVTQTPRYLIKTRGQQVTLSCSPISGHRSVSWYQQTPGQGLQFLFEYFSETQRNKGNFPGRFSGRQFSNSRSEMNVSTLELGDSALYLCASSARRGITDTQYFGPGTRLTVL.

The chain employs TRBV5-1 and TRBJ2-1; 11 bases line up with TRBD2. This CDR3 is 16 amino acids long. J was trimmed by 4 bases and V by 4 bases; bases with no gene match: 7. Germline loops: CDR1 SGHRS, CDR2 YFSETQ. The CDR3 coding sequence is TGCGCCAGCAGCAGGGCGACTAGCGGGACTTACAATGAGCAGTTCTTC. This sequence encodes CASSRATSGTYNEQFF.

This clonotype was counted ten times or more. The chain couples TRBV19 to TRBJ1-5; D call uncertain. Trimming pared 7 bases from V and 3 bases from J, leaving 13 bases between. Germline V gene sequence: CDR1 LNHDA, CDR2 SQIVND (reference sequence). The CDR3 has 14 residues. This CDR3 is CASTSGTVNQPQHF. In nucleotides, the CDR3 is TGTGCCAGTACCTCAGGAACCGTCAATCAGCCCCAGCATTTT.

The chain recombines TRBV5-1 with TRBJ2-7; 7 bases are shared with TRBD2. The V and J ends lost 3 bases and 2 bases, in that order; junction bases with no gene match: 5. Germline-derived CDR1 and CDR2 are SGHRS and YFSETQ. The CDR3 is made up of 14 amino acids. The CDR3 here is CASSSTAGAYEQYF. The DNA for the CDR3 is TGCGCCAGCAGCTCCACGGCGGGAGCCTACGAGCAGTACTTC.